Each of the 18 T cell receptor beta chains below was sequenced from the same sample in a study of blood T cells in healthy people across ages. Next came a second PCR, run for about 6 to 11 cycles, which used a sample-barcoded 5' primer along with a J-beta primer mix. MiXCR was run by TCRdb on the 5' RACE reads, yielding one entry per CDR3 protein. The repertoire holds more than 800,000 distinct CDR3 sequences, with more than 25% as singletons. The sequenced sample was blood. The receptors stem from a woman aged 80 or older in good health.

The table lists this clonotype with many counts. The chain links TRBV20-1 to TRBJ2-7; D unresolved. Germline V gives CDR1 DFQATT, CDR2 SNEGSKA (reference sequence). The CDR3 is 13 residues long. V was pared by 6 bases and J by 2 bases, with 14 bases between. CDR3 in amino acids: CSALRIETYEQYF. The CDR3 DNA sequence: TGCAGTGCCCTTAGGATTGAGACCTACGAGCAGTACTTC.

This rearrangement joins TRBV7-2 to TRBJ1-5; D is possibly TRBD1 (5 bases). The germline V gene encodes CDR1 SGHTA and CDR2 FQGNSA. Trimming stripped 1 base from V and 12 bases from J, with 13 bases between. The CDR3 runs to 13 residues. CDR3 sequence reads: CASSLGGNTGQHF. As DNA, the CDR3 is TGTGCCAGCAGCTTAGGAGGGAATACAGGCCAGCATTTT.

This clonotype was seen ten or more times. The genes are TRBV27 and TRBJ2-7; TRBD1 aligns across 12 bases. J was trimmed by 1 base and V by 5 bases; bases with no gene match: 12. This CDR3 region has 18 residues. Germline CDR1 reads MNHEY; CDR2 reads SMNVEV (reference sequence). For the CDR3, the DNA is TGTGCCAGCAGTCGGTACGGGACAGGGGGCCTAAGGTCCTACGAGCAGTACTTC. It translates to CASSRYGTGGLRSYEQYF.

This clonotype was recorded a few times. The chain uses TRBV3-1 and TRBJ2-1; 9 nucleotides line up with TRBD2. CDR3 size: 17 residues. Germline trimming cut 2 bases from V and 12 bases from J; bases unmatched to any gene: 17. The germline V gene has CDR1 LGHDT and CDR2 YNNKEL (reference sequence). CDR3 bases: TGTGCCAGCAGCCAACGAAAGAATCTAGCGGGGTATCGGGGGCAGTTCTTC. As protein: CASSQRKNLAGYRGQFF.

This clonotype was counted many times. The CDR3 region is CSARDLANSYEQYF. The CDR3 bases are TGCAGTGCTAGAGATCTAGCGAATTCCTACGAGCAGTACTTC. The chain has TRBV20-1 and TRBJ2-7; a possible D gene is TRBD2 (6 bases). The CDR3 length is 14 residues. Germline V lookup: CDR1 DFQATT, CDR2 SNEGSKA (reference sequence). V lost 0 bases and J 1 base, leaving 10 bases between the germline ends.

Details on this clonotype: A much larger clone lies a single base off, so this may be a read error. This sequence joins TRBV9 and TRBJ2-5; TRBD2 aligns across 7 bases. Germline V gene lookup returns CDR1 SGDLS and CDR2 YYNGEE. The CDR3 spans 17 residues. J was trimmed by 1 base and V by 0 bases; bases with no gene match: 9. CDR3 DNA sequence: TGTGCCAGCAGCGTAGGTTCTCGAGCGGGGCTCCAAGAGACCCAGTACTTC. This sequence encodes CASSVGSRAGLQETQYF. The complete variable domain, with remaining parts taken from reference TRBV9 and TRBJ2-5, reads DSGVTQTPKHLITATGQRVTLRCSPRSGDLSVYWYQQSLDQGLQFLIQYYNGEERAKGNILERFSAQQFPDLHSELNLSSLELGDSALYFCASSVGSRAGLQETQYFGPGTRLLVL.

A remark on this clonotype: This sequence may be a read error, since a much larger clone differs from it by one base. V and J are TRBV6-6 and TRBJ2-7; 8 positions match TRBD2. Losses at the gene ends were 6 bases for V and 7 bases for J; bases not matched to a gene: 14. Germline V lookup: CDR1 MNHNY, CDR2 SVGAGI (reference sequence). This CDR3 has 15 amino acids. CDR3 DNA: TGTGCCAGCAGCCGCCTCGGGGGGGCCGGCAATGAGCAGTACTTC. Translated, it gives CASSRLGGAGNEQYF.

This sequence joins TRBV6-2 or TRBV6-3 and TRBJ1-2, with D maybe TRBD1 (5 bases). Germline V gives CDR1 MNHEY, CDR2 SVGEGT. The CDR3 runs to 14 residues. With 2 bases removed from V and 7 bases from J, the gap between germline ends came to 14 bases. The DNA for the CDR3 is TGTGCCAGCAGTTACCCGGGACTTTCGACTGGCTACACCTTC. As protein: CASSYPGLSTGYTF.

Regarding this clonotype: A much more abundant neighbour one base away suggests this may be a read error. V gene TRBV2 combines with J gene TRBJ2-3; 8 positions agree with TRBD2. CDR1 is SNHLY and CDR2 is FYNNEI in the germline V gene. Unmatched junction bases numbered 6, after V lost 7 bases and J lost 3 bases. The CDR3 is made up of 14 amino acids. The CDR3 protein is CASKPGLGTDTQYF. In nucleotides, the CDR3 is TGTGCCAGCAAACCGGGACTAGGAACAGATACGCAGTATTTT.

This clonotype was recorded a few times. The chain is built from TRBV7-2 and TRBJ2-7; TRBD1 aligns across 9 bases. With 5 bases clipped from V and 7 bases from J, the junction kept 12 bases outside the gene matches. This CDR3 has 15 residues. From germline, CDR1 is SGHTA and CDR2 FQGNSA. In nucleotides, the CDR3 is TGTGCCAGCAGCAACCGGGACAGGGTCTACAATGAGCAGTACTTC. Its protein is CASSNRDRVYNEQYF.

This clonotype was observed once. Just one base apart from a much larger clone, this may be a read error. The CDR3 loop is CASSPGAVDTQYF. The DNA for the CDR3 is TGTGCCAGCAGCCCCGGTGCGGTGGATACGCAGTATTTT. The V call is TRBV9, the J call TRBJ2-3; no definite D call. The CDR3 has 13 amino acids. The ends were cut back, 4 bases at V and 6 bases at J, with 12 bases in the middle. Germline CDR1 SGDLS, CDR2 YYNGEE. The variable domain in full, completed from reference TRBV9 and TRBJ2-3, reads DSGVTQTPKHLITATGQRVTLRCSPRSGDLSVYWYQQSLDQGLQFLIQYYNGEERAKGNILERFSAQQFPDLHSELNLSSLELGDSALYFCASSPGAVDTQYFGPGTRLTVL.

This clonotype was detected only a few times. The rearrangement links TRBV18 to TRBJ2-3; 10 bases are shared with TRBD2. J lost 2 bases, V lost 2 bases, and 10 bases had no gene match. This CDR3 comprises 18 residues. Germline V gene data show CDR1 as KGHSH and CDR2 as LQKENI. The CDR3 DNA follows: TGTGCCAGCTCACCAACCGACACTAGCGGGGCGTACACAGATACGCAGTATTTT. Translating it yields CASSPTDTSGAYTDTQYF.

CDR3 sequence: CASSRDPPTSGGNLAKNIQYF. CDR3 in DNA: TGTGCCAGCAGCCGTGATCCACCTACTAGCGGGGGGAATTTAGCCAAAAACATTCAGTACTTC. This chain links TRBV9 with TRBJ2-4, with 12 nucleotides matching TRBD2. V lost 4 bases and J lost 0; bases outside the gene matches: 17. The CDR3 length is 21 residues. The V gene's germline CDR1 is SGDLS and CDR2 YYNGEE.

This chain uses TRBV15 with TRBJ2-7; D is undetermined. V lost 3 bases and J lost 2, with 14 bases in between. This CDR3 comprises 15 residues. CDR1 is LNHNV and CDR2 is YYDKDF in the germline V gene (reference sequence). CDR3 coding DNA: TGTGCCACCAGCAGTCCGTCCGTCCAACCCTACGAGCAGTACTTC. Translating gives CATSSPSVQPYEQYF.

The chain employs TRBV18 and TRBJ1-3; D uncertain. This CDR3 is built from 15 residues. Looked up from germline, CDR1 is KGHSH and CDR2 is LQKENI. V lost 3 bases and J 4 bases, leaving 13 bases between the germline ends. The CDR3 DNA reads as TGTGCCAGCTCACCGCTTCGCCCCAACGGAAACACCATATATTTT. Residues: CASSPLRPNGNTIYF.

This clonotype has a handful of counts. The gene calls are TRBV19 and TRBJ1-2; 9 bases match TRBD1. CDR1 and CDR2 from the germline V gene are LNHDA and SQIVND (reference sequence). The CDR3 spans 16 residues. The J segment lost 4 bases and the V segment lost 3 bases, leaving 9 bases of the junction unmatched. CDR3 bases: TGTGCCAGTAGTATTGGCCTGCGACAGGGGGTCTATGGCTACACCTTC. Translating it yields CASSIGLRQGVYGYTF.

The sample holds many counts of this clonotype. The chain recombines TRBV5-5 with TRBJ1-5; the D is unclear. Trimming shortened V by 0 bases and J by 2 bases, and 9 bases separated the two germline ends. The CDR3 runs to 15 residues. CDR1 is SGHKS and CDR2 is YYEKEE in the germline V gene (reference sequence). CDR3 nucleotides: TGTGCCAGCAGCTTGGGTTGGGTCGGCAATCAGCCCCAGCATTTT. This codes for CASSLGWVGNQPQHF. Drawing the rest from reference TRBV5-5 and TRBJ1-5, the complete variable domain is DAGVTQSPTHLIKTRGQQVTLRCSPISGHKSVSWYQQVLGQGPQFIFQYYEKEERGRGNFPDRFSARQFPNYSSELNVNALLLGDSALYLCASSLGWVGNQPQHFGDGTRLSIL.

The table lists this clonotype with a count of one. One junction end disagrees with the germline gene, perhaps due to a read error. The CDR3 nucleotides are TGTGCCAACAGTTCCGGGAGACCTAATGAAAAACTGTTTTTT. It is translated as CANSSGRPNEKLFF. V gene TRBV12-3 or TRBV12-4 combines with J gene TRBJ1-4, with D unresolved. The CDR3 is made up of 14 amino acids.